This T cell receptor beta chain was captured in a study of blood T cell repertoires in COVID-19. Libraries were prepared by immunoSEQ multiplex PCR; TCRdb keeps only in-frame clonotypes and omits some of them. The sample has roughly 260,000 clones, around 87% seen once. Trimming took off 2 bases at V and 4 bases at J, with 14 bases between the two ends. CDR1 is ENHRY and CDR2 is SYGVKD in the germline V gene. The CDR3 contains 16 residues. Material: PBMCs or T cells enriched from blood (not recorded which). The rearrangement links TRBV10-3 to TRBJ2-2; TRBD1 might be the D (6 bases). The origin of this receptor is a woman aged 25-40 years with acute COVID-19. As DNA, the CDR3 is TGTGCCATCAGTGAGAACAGGGAAGTAATCACCGGGGAGCTGTTTTTT. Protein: CAISENREVITGELFF.